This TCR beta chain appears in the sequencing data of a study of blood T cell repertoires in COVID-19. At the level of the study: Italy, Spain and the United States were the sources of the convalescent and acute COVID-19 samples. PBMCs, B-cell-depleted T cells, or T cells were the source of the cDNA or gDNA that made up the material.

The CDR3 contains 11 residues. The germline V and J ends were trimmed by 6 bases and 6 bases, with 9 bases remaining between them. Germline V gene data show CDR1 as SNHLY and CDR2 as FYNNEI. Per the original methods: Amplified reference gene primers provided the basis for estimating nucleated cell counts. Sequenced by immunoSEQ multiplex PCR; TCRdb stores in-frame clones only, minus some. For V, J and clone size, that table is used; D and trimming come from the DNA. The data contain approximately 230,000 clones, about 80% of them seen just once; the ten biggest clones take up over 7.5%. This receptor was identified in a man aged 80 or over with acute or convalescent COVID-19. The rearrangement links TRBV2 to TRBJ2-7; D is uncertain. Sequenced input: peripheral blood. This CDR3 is CASSYAGEQYF. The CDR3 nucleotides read TGTGCCAGCAGCTATGCTGGCGAGCAGTACTTC.